This T cell receptor beta chain was sequenced for a study of cytomegalovirus exposure and HLA in healthy donors. The J segment lost 0 bases and the V segment lost 0 bases, leaving 1 base of the junction unmatched. Per the germline V gene, CDR1 is SGDLS and CDR2 is YYNGEE. The CDR3 runs to 17 residues. PCR primers comprised 60 Vbeta and 13 Jbeta primers. Only in-frame clones appear in the TCRdb table, and some are missing; sequencing was by immunoSEQ multiplex PCR. The data contain about 140,000 clones, 80% of them singletons. The receptor was isolated from a man aged 25-45 years in good health. The chain couples TRBV9 to TRBJ2-1; 12 nucleotides align to TRBD2. The sequencing input was PBMCs. CDR3 DNA: TGTGCCAGCAGCGTAGGGACTAGCGGGGTCTCCTACAATGAGCAGTTCTTC. Its protein is CASSVGTSGVSYNEQFF.